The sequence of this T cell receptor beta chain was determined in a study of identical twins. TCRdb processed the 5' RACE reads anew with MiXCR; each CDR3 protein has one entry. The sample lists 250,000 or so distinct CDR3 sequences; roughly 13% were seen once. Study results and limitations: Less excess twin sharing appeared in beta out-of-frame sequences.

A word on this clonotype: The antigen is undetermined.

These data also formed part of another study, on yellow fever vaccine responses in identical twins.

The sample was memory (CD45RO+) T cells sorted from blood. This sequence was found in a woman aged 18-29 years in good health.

The CDR3 region is CASSETSGGSYNEQFF. The CDR3 DNA is TGCGCCAGCAGCGAGACTAGCGGGGGCTCCTACAATGAGCAGTTCTTC. The chain combines TRBV5-1 with TRBJ2-1, with TRBD2 matching over 12 bases. Germline CDR1 is SGHRS and CDR2 is YFSETQ. The trim removed 4 bases at V and 0 bases at J, leaving 2 bases unmatched. The CDR3 has 16 amino acids. Supplemented by reference TRBV5-1 and TRBJ2-1, the full variable domain reads KAGVTQTPRYLIKTRGQQVTLSCSPISGHRSVSWYQQTPGQGLQFLFEYFSETQRNKGNFPGRFSGRQFSNSRSEMNVSTLELGDSALYLCASSETSGGSYNEQFFGPGTRLTVL.